This TCR beta chain was identified during a study of T-cell reconstitution after alpha-beta-depleted transplantation in children (dated by TCRdb to between 2015 and 2016). As for the study more broadly: The study quantitatively tracked T-cell immune reconstitution after TCRalphabeta/CD19-depleted allogeneic hematopoietic cell transplantation in children using TCR repertoire profiling.

The treatment or condition label for this specimen denotes: allogeneic hematopoietic cell transplantation with graft depleted of TCRalphabeta T cells and CD19 B cells. The transplant recipients were children given TCRalphabeta/CD19-depleted allogeneic hematopoietic cell grafts. This clonotype occurred a few times. The specificity of this receptor is unknown. Base qualities are not at hand, and no much larger clone is one base apart. On the study overall, not on this receptor specifically: Over subsequent months, a decline in hyperexpanded clone frequencies was noted, and after one year, T-cell counts and TCRbeta diversity were mostly ascribed to newly produced T cells. Apparently early alphabetaT-cell count recovery about two months after transplant reportedly relied on only several hundred rapidly expanded clones derived from non-depleted graft cells. In some patients, high TCRbeta diversity at day 60 was attributed to recipient T cells and intrathymic progenitors that had survived conditioning.

The method was PCR. The listed sequencing device is Illumina HiSeq 2500. TCR libraries were prepared with molecular barcoding, using unique molecular identifiers to normalize TCRbeta repertoire quantification. The public sequencing data were trimmed at Q25 with fastp and processed into clonotypes with MiXCR by TCRdb, which kept only in-frame beta chains. Each CDR3 protein appears once, grouped with its most common genes and DNA. In all, the sample holds about a million distinct CDR3 sequences, and roughly 29% of those were seen once. The top ten hold roughly 30% of the sample. According to the germline V gene, CDR1 reads KGHDR and CDR2 reads SFDVKD. The junction carries 10 bases between V and J, which are trimmed by 2 bases and 0 bases respectively. The CDR3 contains 16 residues, cysteine and phenylalanine counted. The only DNA kept is the CDR3, 48 bases in frame from the first base.

This receptor was taken from a boy under two years old who had a stem cell transplant for SCID, so the T cells may come from the graft donor. This specimen consisted of PBMCs, mostly from graft donor cells, obtained 360 days after TCRalphabeta/CD19-depleted stem cell transplant. This receptor chain uses TRBV24-1 and TRBJ2-1; the D region possibly corresponds to TRBD2 (5 bases align). The CDR3 reads as follows: CATSDSGKNSYNEQFF. The bases read TGTGCCACCAGTGATTCCGGGAAAAACTCCTACAATGAGCAGTTCTTC.